This TCR beta chain was sequenced for a study of blood T cell repertoires in COVID-19. In the original processing: From reference gene primer amplification, estimates of nucleated cell counts were derived. Data came from immunoSEQ multiplex PCR; TCRdb stores just in-frame clones and leaves some out. That table gives V, J and clone size, and the DNA gave D and trimming. This sample yields 380,000 or so clones, of which roughly nine tenths are seen a single time; 1% to 1.5% belongs to the top ten. Trimming removed 0 bases at V and 6 bases at J, with 15 bases between. The germline V gene has CDR1 LGHDT and CDR2 YNNKEL (reference sequence). This CDR3 has 16 residues.

The sequence was collected from a man between 35 and 55 years old with acute or convalescent COVID-19. The sequenced material came from peripheral blood. The J gene is TRBJ2-1, the V gene TRBV3-1 (or the pseudogene TRBV3-2), with D possibly TRBD1 on 6 matching bases. Written as DNA, the CDR3 is TGTGCCAGCAGCCAAGATAGAAACAGGGTAATCAATGAGCAGTTCTTC. Translating gives CASSQDRNRVINEQFF.